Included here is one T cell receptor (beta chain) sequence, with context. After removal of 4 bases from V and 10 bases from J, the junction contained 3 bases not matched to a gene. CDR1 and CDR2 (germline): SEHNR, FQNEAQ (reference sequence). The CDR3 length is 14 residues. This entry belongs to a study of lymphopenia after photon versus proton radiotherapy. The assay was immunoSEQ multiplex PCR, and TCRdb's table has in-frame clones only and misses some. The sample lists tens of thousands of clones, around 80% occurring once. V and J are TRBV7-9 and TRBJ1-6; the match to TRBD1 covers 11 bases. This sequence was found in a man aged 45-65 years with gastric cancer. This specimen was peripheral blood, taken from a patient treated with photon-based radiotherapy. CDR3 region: CASSSGTGGSPLHF. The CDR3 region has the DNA TGTGCCAGCAGCTCCGGGACAGGGGGATCACCCCTCCACTTT.